This record covers a single T cell receptor beta chain. There is no known antigen for this receptor. There are no base qualities to consult, and no much larger clone falls within one base. The entry originates in a study of OX40 agonist ivuxolimab in advanced cancers. Regarding the complete study: The costimulatory receptor OX40 (CD134) was targeted by ivuxolimab, a fully human IgG2 agonistic monoclonal antibody. Intravenous ivuxolimab was administered to patients every 2 weeks at six dose levels: 0.01, 0.1, 0.3, 1.5, 3 and 10 mg/kg. Of the approximately 50 patients in dose escalation, 19 had hepatocellular carcinoma, approximately 15 had melanoma, 9 had renal cell carcinoma and 9 had head and neck cancer. A male proportion of 82.7% and a mean age of approximately 58 years, ranging from about 20 to 79, were recorded for the dose-escalation cohort. Prior anti-PD-1, anti-PD-L1 or anti-CTLA-4 therapy was permitted, and checkpoint inhibitors had been received by roughly two fifths of dose-escalation patients. Partial responses were achieved by three dose-escalation patients, of whom one had hepatocellular carcinoma and two had cutaneous melanoma. Peripheral TCRbeta sequencing was intended to test whether TCR sequence diversity was altered and clonal T-cell expansion was caused by ivuxolimab. The paper covers the monotherapy dose-escalation part of the phase I ivuxolimab trial, which included N ≈ 57 patients.

The trial excluded patients who had a history of autoimmune disease or who were on systemic immunosuppression. Peripheral blood for TCR sequencing was drawn from every dose cohort at baseline, at cycle 4 day 1 and at cycle 7 day 1. Samples came from an open-label, multicenter, first-in-human phase I dose-escalation trial of ivuxolimab. Adults with locally advanced or metastatic melanoma, renal cell, hepatocellular, or head and neck squamous cell carcinoma were enrolled in the trial. Before TCR sequencing, CD4+ T cells and CD8+ T cells from peripheral blood were sorted into separate populations. Genomic DNA was extracted from sorted cells for sequencing of the TCRbeta CDR3 region. TCRbeta CDR3 regions were sequenced using the immunoSEQ Assay. TCRdb mirrors the immuneACCESS table, restricted to in-frame sequences. Some clones are absent from its copies; in checked studies, under half trace to an unresolved V gene, and the reason for the others is unknown. This sample has about 69,000 clones in its table, and around 90% of those were observed once. The top ten clonotypes cover 2.5% to 3% of the sample.

The CDR3 sequence holds 14 residues, the cysteine and phenylalanine included. Only the CDR3 DNA stays, 42 bases, in frame from base 1. From a lookup of the germline V gene, CDR1 and CDR2 are MNHEY and SVGAGI. V sheds 2 bases and J sheds 1 base, leaving 8 bases between their ends. General findings and caveats noted by the study authors: Low levels of normalized T-cell clonal expansion were also seen in some patients who did not respond. At doses of 0.1 to 3.0 mg/kg, clonal expansion of both CD4+ and CD8+ T cells in blood was seen between baseline and week 6. After ivuxolimab, more expanded clones were found on average in CD8+ T cells than in CD4+ T cells. Partial responders in the 0.1-3.0 mg/kg groups had among the lowest normalized peripheral clonal expansion, especially among CD8+ T cells. Antigen specificity was not determined for the clonally expanded peripheral T cells.

The chain links TRBV6-5 with TRBJ1-2, with the D gene too uncertain to name. The receptor's source is an adult with an advanced solid tumor such as melanoma, head and neck, liver or kidney cancer. The material was CD4+ or CD8+ T cells sorted from blood, obtained in a trial of the OX40 agonist ivuxolimab. The CDR3 region reads CASSYAQVNYGYTF. The DNA sequence is TGTGCCAGCAGTTACGCCCAAGTTAACTATGGCTACACCTTC.